Listed below are T cell receptor beta chains from one sample, sequenced in a study of long-term antiretroviral therapy in people with HIV. Assay used: immunoSEQ multiplex PCR; TCRdb lists only in-frame clones, some missing. The sample has tens of thousands of clones, more than 75% seen once. The sample in question was unsorted PBMCs, obtained about 2.7 years before starting antiretroviral therapy. These TCRs come from a woman in her 30s with HIV. The CDR3 runs from the conserved cysteine through the conserved F or W. Fields, in order: D gene, V gene, J gene, CDR3 protein, CDR3 DNA. D genes are given only for firm matches.

TRBD1	TRBV6-1	TRBJ1-2	CASRRDSFGGGYTF	TGTGCCAGCAGGCGGGACAGCTTCGGAGGGGGCTACACCTTC
.	TRBV14	TRBJ2-3	CASSQDLWRGFSTDTQYF	TGTGCCAGCAGCCAAGATCTTTGGCGGGGCTTTAGCACAGATACGCAGTATTTT
.	TRBV7-8	TRBJ1-3	CASSLAHNSGNTIYF	TGTGCCAGCAGCTTAGCGCACAACTCTGGAAACACCATATATTTT
TRBD2	TRBV19	TRBJ2-3	CASSIFLASGGYTDTQYF	TGTGCCAGTAGTATCTTTCTGGCTAGCGGGGGTTACACAGATACGCAGTATTTT
TRBD1	TRBV30	TRBJ1-3	CAWNPGTGSSGNTIYF	TGTGCCTGGAACCCCGGGACAGGCAGCTCTGGAAACACCATATATTTT
.	TRBV29-1	TRBJ1-3	CSVIGMSGNTIYF	TGCAGCGTAATAGGCATGTCTGGAAACACCATATATTTT
.	TRBV5-1	TRBJ2-7	CASSSSYEQYF	TGCGCCAGCAGCTCCTCCTACGAGCAGTACTTC
.	TRBV29-1	TRBJ2-5	CSEAYGETQYF	TGCAGCGAGGCCTACGGGGAGACCCAGTACTTC
TRBD2	TRBV6-1	TRBJ2-5	CASSEGSSGPKETQYF	TGTGCCAGCAGTGAAGGTTCTAGCGGACCTAAAGAGACCCAGTACTTC
.	TRBV5-6	TRBJ2-4	CASSSGGGGSAKNIQYF	TGTGCCAGCAGCTCGGGGGGCGGGGGATCAGCCAAAAACATTCAGTACTTC
.	TRBV6-1	TRBJ1-5	CASGGRDVYQPQHF	TGTGCCAGCGGGGGTAGGGACGTTTATCAGCCCCAGCATTTT
.	TRBV7-2	TRBJ1-4	CASSLARGANEKLFF	TGTGCCAGCAGCTTAGCGCGGGGGGCTAATGAAAAACTGTTTTTT
.	TRBV4-1	TRBJ2-1	CASSQDWGAYNEQFF	TGCGCCAGCAGCCAAGATTGGGGTGCCTACAATGAGCAGTTCTTC
.	TRBV30	TRBJ2-7	CAWSGGNEQYF	TGTGCCTGGAGTGGGGGTAACGAGCAGTACTTC
.	TRBV19	TRBJ1-2	CASSIIEGHPNYGYTF	TGTGCCAGTAGTATCATTGAGGGACACCCTAACTATGGCTACACCTTC
.	TRBV30	TRBJ1-6	CAWSGQYNSPLHF	TGTGCCTGGAGTGGGCAGTATAATTCACCCCTCCACTTT
.	TRBV14	TRBJ2-3	CASSQDRIVTGDTQYF	TGTGCCAGCAGCCAAGACAGGATAGTGACGGGCGATACGCAGTATTTT
.	TRBV19	TRBJ1-6	CASSIGVGSPLHF	TGTGCCAGTAGTATTGGGGTTGGATCACCCCTCCACTTT
.	TRBV27	TRBJ1-3	CASSPIGEGAAGNTIYF	TGTGCCAGCAGTCCCATCGGGGAGGGAGCTGCTGGAAACACCATATATTTT